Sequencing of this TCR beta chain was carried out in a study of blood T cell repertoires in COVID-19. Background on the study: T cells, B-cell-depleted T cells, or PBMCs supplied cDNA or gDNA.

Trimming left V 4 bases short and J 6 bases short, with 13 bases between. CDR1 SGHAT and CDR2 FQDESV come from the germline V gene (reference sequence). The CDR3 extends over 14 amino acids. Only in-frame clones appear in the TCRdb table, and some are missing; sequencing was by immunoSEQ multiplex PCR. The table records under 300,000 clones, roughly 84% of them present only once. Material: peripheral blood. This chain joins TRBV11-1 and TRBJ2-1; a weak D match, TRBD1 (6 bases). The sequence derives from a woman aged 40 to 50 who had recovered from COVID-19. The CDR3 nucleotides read TGTGCCAGCAGCTCCACAGGGAATCGCAATGAGCAGTTCTTC. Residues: CASSSTGNRNEQFF.